This TCR beta chain was obtained from a study of human T cells and chemical hapten exposure. Whole-study context: In the roughly 25-week study, patients were dosed weekly with diphenylcyclopropenone on the scalp throughout.

Time point reported: pre-sensitization, week 0. As to treatment: therapeutic diphenylcyclopropenone sensitization with weekly scalp DPC. RNA extraction used unfractionated whole blood as the source of total RNA. Overall study findings and caveats: Patch test score was positively correlated with the counts of TCRs that had expanded at PT1.

TCRdb called the RACE reads again in MiXCR, with one record for every CDR3 protein. The data hold 34,000 or so distinct CDR3 sequences, with about a tenth observed a single time. In regard to this clonotype: Its antigen remains unidentified.

CDR1 and CDR2 from the germline V gene are ENHRY and SYGVKD. V was shortened by 0 bases and J by 6 bases, with 11 bases between the two germline ends. The CDR3 contains 15 residues. Source: whole blood, taken in connection with sensitization to the hapten diphenylcyclopropenone (DPC). V and J are TRBV10-3 and TRBJ1-4; D ambiguous. The source of this sequence is a man in his forties or fifties with alopecia areata. Some clones in this sample may be carry-over from other donors' samples. CDR3 sequence (DNA): TGTGCCATCAGTGAGTCGAATCGGCAGGATGAAAAACTGTTTTTT. Residues: CAISESNRQDEKLFF.